Listed here are 9 T cell receptor beta chains from one sample, sequenced in a study of T-cell memory formation after mild COVID-19. TCRdb redid the calling of the 5' RACE reads with MiXCR, one entry per CDR3 protein. The table records approximately 390,000 distinct CDR3 sequences, 15% to 20% of them present only once. The source material was PBMCs or a T cell subset sorted from them (not recorded which). The receptor source for this set is a man in his late teens or twenties who had mild COVID-19 (a few samples of this study predate the infection). Cell type and time point are not known.

J is TRBJ1-3 and V is TRBV12-3 or TRBV12-4; D is possibly TRBD1 (5 bases). With 7 bases removed from V and 0 bases from J, the gap between germline ends came to 16 bases. The CDR3 extends over 16 amino acids. CDR3 nucleotide sequence: TGTGCCAGCATTGGCCCCGGGACTTACTCTGGAAACACCATATATTTT. It codes for CASIGPGTYSGNTIYF.

The table lists this clonotype with a few counts. The gene calls are TRBV6-6 and TRBJ2-2; TRBD2 aligns across 8 bases. Germline V lookup: CDR1 MNHNY, CDR2 SVGAGI (reference sequence). The CDR3 totals 16 residues. The ends lost 3 bases at V and 6 bases at J; junction bases unmatched: 9. The CDR3 DNA sequence: TGTGCCAGCAGTTATACTGGACTAGCTATTCCCGGGGAGCTGTTTTTT. This codes for CASSYTGLAIPGELFF.

The rearrangement joins TRBV27 to TRBJ2-5; 8 bases map to TRBD1. Unmatched junction bases numbered 14, after V lost 5 bases and J lost 3 bases. The germline V gene encodes CDR1 MNHEY and CDR2 SMNVEV (reference sequence). The length of the CDR3 is 17 residues. The CDR3 coding sequence is TGTGCCAGCAGTCGGGCCCTCGGGACAGGTCGAGAAGAGACCCAGTACTTC. This encodes CASSRALGTGREETQYF.

The rearrangement links TRBV14 to TRBJ2-7; D remains unclear. There are 15 residues in the CDR3. V was shortened by 4 bases and J by 8 bases, with 21 bases between the two germline ends. Germline V gene data show CDR1 as SGHDN and CDR2 as FVKESK. The CDR3 loop reads CASSPTHLIPTKQYF. Written as DNA, the CDR3 is TGTGCCAGCAGCCCAACCCACCTCATTCCTACGAAGCAGTACTTC.

This clonotype was detected only a few times. This sequence joins TRBV11-2 and TRBJ2-3; unclear D gene. Per the germline V gene, CDR1 is SGHAT and CDR2 is FQNNGV. V was trimmed by 5 bases and J by 10 bases, leaving 19 bases between them. This CDR3 has 14 residues. As DNA, the CDR3 is TGTGCCAGCAGCCTGAATGAGACCCCTCTGGCGCAGTATTTT. This translates into CASSLNETPLAQYF.

This clonotype was found a few times. The rearrangement joins TRBV29-1 to TRBJ1-1; no definite D call. V gave up 1 base and J gave up 5 bases, with 14 bases separating them. The CDR3 runs to 14 residues. The germline gives CDR1 SQVTM, CDR2 ANQGSEA. CDR3: CSVEVGQMGTEAFF. The DNA for the CDR3 is TGCAGCGTTGAAGTAGGGCAGATGGGGACTGAAGCTTTCTTT.

This clonotype showed up just a few times. The chain combines TRBV2 with TRBJ2-7, with D unresolved. The CDR3 contains 11 residues. The germline V gene has CDR1 SNHLY and CDR2 FYNNEI. V was trimmed by 2 bases and J by 4 bases, leaving 3 bases between them. The CDR3 region is CASSEPYEQYV. The CDR3 bases are TGTGCCAGCAGTGAACCATACGAGCAGTACGTC.

This clonotype has only a few counts. This sequence joins TRBV6-1 and TRBJ1-4, with 7 nucleotides matching TRBD1. The trim removed 5 bases at V and 8 bases at J, leaving 5 bases unmatched. This CDR3 contains 13 residues. CDR1 is MNHNS and CDR2 is SASEGT in the germline V gene. CDR3 sequence (DNA): TGTGCCAGCAGTCTTAACAGGGGCGAAAAACTGTTTTTT. Translating it yields CASSLNRGEKLFF.

The chain recombines TRBV7-9 with TRBJ2-5; D is uncertain. The CDR3 loop spans 14 amino acids. V dropped 1 base and J dropped 0 bases, with 6 bases sitting between them. Germline V lookup: CDR1 SEHNR, CDR2 FQNEAQ (reference sequence). DNA of the CDR3: TGTGCCAGCAGCTTAGTTTCATACCAAGAGACCCAGTACTTC. Translating it yields CASSLVSYQETQYF.